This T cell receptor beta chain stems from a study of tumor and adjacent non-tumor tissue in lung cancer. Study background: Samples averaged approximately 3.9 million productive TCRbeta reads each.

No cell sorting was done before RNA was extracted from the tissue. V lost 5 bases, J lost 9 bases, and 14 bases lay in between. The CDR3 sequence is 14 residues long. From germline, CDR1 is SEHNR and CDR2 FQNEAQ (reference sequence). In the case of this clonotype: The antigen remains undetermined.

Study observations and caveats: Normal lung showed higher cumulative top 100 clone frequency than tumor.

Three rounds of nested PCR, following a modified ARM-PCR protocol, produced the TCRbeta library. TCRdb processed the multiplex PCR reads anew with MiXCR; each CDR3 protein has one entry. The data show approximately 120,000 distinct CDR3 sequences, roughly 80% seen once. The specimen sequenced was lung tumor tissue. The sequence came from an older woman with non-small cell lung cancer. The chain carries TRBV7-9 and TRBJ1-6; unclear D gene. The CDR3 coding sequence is TGTGCCAGCAGCCCGGAGGCAGGTGGTTCACCCCTCCACTTT. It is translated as CASSPEAGGSPLHF.